This T cell receptor (beta chain) was recovered during a study of cytomegalovirus exposure and HLA in healthy donors. General observations from the study: Altogether, 170 or so TCR beta chains were recorded as cytomegalovirus-associated. There were reportedly fewer N-insertions in an Asian-associated ancestry cluster than the roughly 670-donor mean, in a later analysis.

The trim removed 1 base at V and 4 bases at J, leaving 8 bases unmatched. Looked up from germline, CDR1 is SGHNT and CDR2 is YYREEE (reference sequence). CDR3 length: 17 amino acids. On this clone: Its specificity is unknown.

The PCR made use of 60 Vbeta and 13 Jbeta primers. The data were produced by immunoSEQ multiplex PCR, yet TCRdb's version contains in-frame clones alone and is incomplete. The table shows 100,000 to 150,000 clones, with around three quarters occurring only once. The rearrangement links TRBV5-4 to TRBJ2-3; 11 bases fit TRBD2. The sample taken for sequencing was PBMCs. The clonotype comes from a female donor in good health and CMV-seronegative. CDR3 sequence (DNA): TGTGCCAGCAGCTTGTCACTAGCGGGAGCTCTTGCAGATACGCAGTATTTT. Its protein product is CASSLSLAGALADTQYF.